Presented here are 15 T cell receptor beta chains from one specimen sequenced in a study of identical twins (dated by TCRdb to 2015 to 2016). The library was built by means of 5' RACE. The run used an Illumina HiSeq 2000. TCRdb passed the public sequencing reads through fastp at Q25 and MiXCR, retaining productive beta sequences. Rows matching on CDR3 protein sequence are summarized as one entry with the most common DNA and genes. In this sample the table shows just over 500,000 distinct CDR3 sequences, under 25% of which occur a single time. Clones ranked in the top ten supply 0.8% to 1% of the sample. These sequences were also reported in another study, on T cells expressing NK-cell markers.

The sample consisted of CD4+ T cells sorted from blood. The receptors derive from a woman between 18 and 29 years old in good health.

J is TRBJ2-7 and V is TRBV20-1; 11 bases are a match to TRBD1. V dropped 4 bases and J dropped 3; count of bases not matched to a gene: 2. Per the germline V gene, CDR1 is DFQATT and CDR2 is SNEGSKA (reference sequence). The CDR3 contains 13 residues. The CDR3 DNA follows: TGCAGTGCTACCGGGACAGGGGGCTACGAGCAGTACTTC. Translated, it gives CSATGTGGYEQYF.

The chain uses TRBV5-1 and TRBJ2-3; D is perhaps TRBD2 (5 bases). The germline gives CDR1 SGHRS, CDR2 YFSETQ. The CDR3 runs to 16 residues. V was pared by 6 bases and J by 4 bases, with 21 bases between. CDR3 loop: CASNPPEQGSPDTQYF. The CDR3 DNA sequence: TGCGCCAGCAACCCGCCGGAACAAGGGAGCCCAGATACGCAGTATTTT.

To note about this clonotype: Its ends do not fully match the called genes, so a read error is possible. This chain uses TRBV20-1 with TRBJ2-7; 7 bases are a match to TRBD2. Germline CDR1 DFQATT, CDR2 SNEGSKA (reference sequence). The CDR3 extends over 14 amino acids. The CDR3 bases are TGCAGTGTTAGATCGGGGGGAACAACCTACGAGCAGTACTTC. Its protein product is CSVRSGGTTYEQYF.

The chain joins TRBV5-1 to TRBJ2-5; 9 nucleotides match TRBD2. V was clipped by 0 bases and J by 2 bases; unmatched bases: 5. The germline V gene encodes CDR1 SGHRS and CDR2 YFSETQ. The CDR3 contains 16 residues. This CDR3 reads CASSLGATSGQETQYF. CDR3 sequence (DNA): TGCGCCAGCAGCTTGGGTGCGACTAGCGGACAAGAGACCCAGTACTTC.

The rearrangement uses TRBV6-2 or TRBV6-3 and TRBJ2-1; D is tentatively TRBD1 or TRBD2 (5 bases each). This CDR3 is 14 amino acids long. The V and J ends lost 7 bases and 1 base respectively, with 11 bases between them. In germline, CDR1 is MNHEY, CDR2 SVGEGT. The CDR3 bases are TGTGCCAGCACCCGGGACCGATCCTACAATGAGCAGTTCTTC. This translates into CASTRDRSYNEQFF.

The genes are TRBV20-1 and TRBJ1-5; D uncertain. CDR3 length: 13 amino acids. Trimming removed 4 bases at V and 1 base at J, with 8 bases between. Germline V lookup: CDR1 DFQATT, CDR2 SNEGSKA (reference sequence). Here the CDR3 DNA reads TGCAGTGCTATCGGCTTGAGCAATCAGCCCCAGCATTTT. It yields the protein CSAIGLSNQPQHF.

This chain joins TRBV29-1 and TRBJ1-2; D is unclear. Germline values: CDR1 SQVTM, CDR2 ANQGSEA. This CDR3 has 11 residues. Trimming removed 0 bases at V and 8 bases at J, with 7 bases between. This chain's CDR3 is CSVEEWEGYTF. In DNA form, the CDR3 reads TGCAGCGTTGAAGAATGGGAGGGCTACACCTTC.

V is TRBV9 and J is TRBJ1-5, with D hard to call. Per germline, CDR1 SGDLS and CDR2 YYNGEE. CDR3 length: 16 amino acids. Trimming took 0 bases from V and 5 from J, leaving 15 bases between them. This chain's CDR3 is CASSVESGIADQPQHF. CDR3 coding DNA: TGTGCCAGCAGCGTAGAATCCGGGATAGCGGATCAGCCCCAGCATTTT.

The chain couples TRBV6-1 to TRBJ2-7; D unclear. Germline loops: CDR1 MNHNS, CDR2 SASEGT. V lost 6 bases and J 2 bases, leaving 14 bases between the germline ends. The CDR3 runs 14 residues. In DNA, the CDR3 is TGTGCCAGCAGCAAGGCAGAATATACCTACGAGCAGTACTTC. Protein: CASSKAEYTYEQYF.

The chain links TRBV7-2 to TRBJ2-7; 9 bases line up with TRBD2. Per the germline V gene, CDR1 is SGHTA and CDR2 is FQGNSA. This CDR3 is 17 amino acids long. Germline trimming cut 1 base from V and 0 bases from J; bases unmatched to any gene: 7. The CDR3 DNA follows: TGTGCCAGCAGCTTAGTGACGACTAGCGGCAGCTCCTACGAGCAGTACTTC. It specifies CASSLVTTSGSSYEQYF.

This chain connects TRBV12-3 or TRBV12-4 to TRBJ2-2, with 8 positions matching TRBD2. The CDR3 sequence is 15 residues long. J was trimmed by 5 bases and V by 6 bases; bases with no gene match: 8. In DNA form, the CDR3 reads TGTGCCAGCAGGCTACGGGGGGGCAGGACCGGGGAGCTGTTTTTT. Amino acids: CASRLRGGRTGELFF.

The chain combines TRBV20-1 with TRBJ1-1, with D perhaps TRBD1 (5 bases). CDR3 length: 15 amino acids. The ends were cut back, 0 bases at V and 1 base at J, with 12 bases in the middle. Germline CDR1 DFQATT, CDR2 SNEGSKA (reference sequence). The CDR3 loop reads CSAREATGPNTEAFF. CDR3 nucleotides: TGCAGTGCTAGAGAAGCAACGGGACCGAACACTGAAGCTTTCTTT.

Here the CDR3 reads CASAKGNDQPQHF. Here the CDR3 DNA reads TGTGCCAGCGCGAAAGGGAATGATCAGCCCCAGCATTTT. The V gene is TRBV7-2, the J gene TRBJ1-5; no clear D gene. The germline V gene encodes CDR1 SGHTA and CDR2 FQGNSA. CDR3 length: 13 amino acids. The V gene lost 8 bases and the J gene lost 5 bases, with 13 bases spanning the gap.

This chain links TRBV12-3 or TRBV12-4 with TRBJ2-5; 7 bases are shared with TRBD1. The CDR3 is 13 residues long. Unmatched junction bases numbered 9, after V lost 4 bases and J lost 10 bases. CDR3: CASSSTLQGSQYF. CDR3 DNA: TGTGCCAGCAGTTCGACTCTACAGGGGAGCCAGTACTTC.

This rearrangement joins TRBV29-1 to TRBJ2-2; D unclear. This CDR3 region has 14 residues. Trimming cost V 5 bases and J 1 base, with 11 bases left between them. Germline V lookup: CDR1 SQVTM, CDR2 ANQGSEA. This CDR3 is CSVYTTENTGELFF. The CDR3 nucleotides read TGCAGCGTTTATACGACGGAGAACACCGGGGAGCTGTTTTTT.